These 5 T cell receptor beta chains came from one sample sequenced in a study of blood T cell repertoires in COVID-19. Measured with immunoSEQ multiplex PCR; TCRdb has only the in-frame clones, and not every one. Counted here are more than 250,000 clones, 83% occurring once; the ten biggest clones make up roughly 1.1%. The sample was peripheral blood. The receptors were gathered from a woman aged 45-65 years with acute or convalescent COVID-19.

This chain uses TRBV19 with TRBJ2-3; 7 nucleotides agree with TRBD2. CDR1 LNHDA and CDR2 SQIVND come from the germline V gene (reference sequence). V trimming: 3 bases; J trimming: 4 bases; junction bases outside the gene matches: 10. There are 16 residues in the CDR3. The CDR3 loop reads CASSIFTSVPADTQYF. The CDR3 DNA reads TGTGCCAGTAGTATTTTTACTAGCGTTCCCGCAGATACGCAGTATTTT.

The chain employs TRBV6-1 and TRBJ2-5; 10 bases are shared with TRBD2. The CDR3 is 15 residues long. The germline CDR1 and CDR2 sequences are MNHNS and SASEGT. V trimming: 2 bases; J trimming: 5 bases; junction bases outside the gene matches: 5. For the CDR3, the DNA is TGTGCCAGCAGTGAACTAGCGGGGGAGGGGGAGACCCAGTACTTC. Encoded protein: CASSELAGEGETQYF.

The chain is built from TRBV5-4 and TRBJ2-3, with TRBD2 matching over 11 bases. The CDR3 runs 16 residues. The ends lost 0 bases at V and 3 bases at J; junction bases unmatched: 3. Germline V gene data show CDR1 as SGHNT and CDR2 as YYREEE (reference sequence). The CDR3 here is CASSLGRTSGTDTQYF. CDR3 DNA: TGTGCCAGCAGCTTGGGAAGGACTAGCGGGACAGATACGCAGTATTTT.

The CDR3 loop is CASSQDGVTDTQYF. In DNA form, the CDR3 reads TGTGCCAGCAGCCAAGACGGGGTCACAGATACGCAGTATTTT. The rearrangement joins TRBV14 to TRBJ2-3; maybe TRBD2 (5 bases). The CDR3 is 14 residues long. Germline CDR1 reads SGHDN; CDR2 reads FVKESK. The V end was cut by 0 bases, the J end by 2 bases, with 6 bases between.

CDR3 nucleotide sequence: TGTGCCAGCAGTCTAAGACAGGGCGCAACTAATGAAAAACTGTTTTTT. It specifies CASSLRQGATNEKLFF. V usage is TRBV6-6 and J usage is TRBJ1-4; TRBD1 matches at 7 bases. V lost 5 bases and J lost 0; bases outside the gene matches: 6. Looked up from germline, CDR1 is MNHNY and CDR2 is SVGAGI (reference sequence). The CDR3 extends over 16 amino acids.